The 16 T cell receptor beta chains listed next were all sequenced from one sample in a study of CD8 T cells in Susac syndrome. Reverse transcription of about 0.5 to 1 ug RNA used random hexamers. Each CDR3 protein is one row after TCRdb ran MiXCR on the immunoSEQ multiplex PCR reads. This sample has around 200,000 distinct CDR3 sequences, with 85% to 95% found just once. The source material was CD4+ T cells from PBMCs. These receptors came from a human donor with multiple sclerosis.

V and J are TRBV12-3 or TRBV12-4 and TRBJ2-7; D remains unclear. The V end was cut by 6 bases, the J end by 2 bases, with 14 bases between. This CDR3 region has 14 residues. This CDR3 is CASSRPPETYEQYF. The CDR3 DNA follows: TGTGCCAGCAGCCGGCCGCCGGAAACCTACGAGCAGTACTTC.

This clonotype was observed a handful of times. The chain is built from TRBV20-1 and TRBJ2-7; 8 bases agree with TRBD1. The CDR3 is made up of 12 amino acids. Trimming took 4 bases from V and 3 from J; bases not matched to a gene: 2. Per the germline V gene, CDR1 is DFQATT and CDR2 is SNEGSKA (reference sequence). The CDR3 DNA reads TGCAGTGCTACCGGGACAGGCTACGAGCAGTACGTC. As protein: CSATGTGYEQYV.

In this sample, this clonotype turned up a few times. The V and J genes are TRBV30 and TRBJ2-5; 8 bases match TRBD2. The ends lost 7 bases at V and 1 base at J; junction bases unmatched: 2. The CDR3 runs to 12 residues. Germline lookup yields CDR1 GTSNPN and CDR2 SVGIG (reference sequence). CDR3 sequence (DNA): TGTGCCTCCAGCGGGGGCCAAGAGACCCAGTACTTC. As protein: CASSGGQETQYF.

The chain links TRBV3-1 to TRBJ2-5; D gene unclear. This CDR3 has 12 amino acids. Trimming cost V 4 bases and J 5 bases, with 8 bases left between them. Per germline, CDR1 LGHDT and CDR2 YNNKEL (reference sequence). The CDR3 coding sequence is TGTGCCAGCAGCCTCGGATGGGAGACCCAGTACTTC. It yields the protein CASSLGWETQYF.

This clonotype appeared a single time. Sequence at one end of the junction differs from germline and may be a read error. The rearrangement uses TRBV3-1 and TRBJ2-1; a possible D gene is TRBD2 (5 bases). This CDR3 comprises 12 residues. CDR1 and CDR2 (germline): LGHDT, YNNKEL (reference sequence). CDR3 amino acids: CASSRAPSPRVF. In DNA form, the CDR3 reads TGTGCCAGCAGCCGAGCTCCTTCCCCGCGGGTCTTC.

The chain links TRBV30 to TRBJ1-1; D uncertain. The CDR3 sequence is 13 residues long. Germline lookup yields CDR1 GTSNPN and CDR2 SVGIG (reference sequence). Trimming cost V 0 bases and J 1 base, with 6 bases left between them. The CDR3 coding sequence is TGTGCCTGGAGTGTACTCGGGAACACTGAAGCTTTCTTT. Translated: CAWSVLGNTEAFF.

The CDR3 reads CASSLSAGGVETQYF. In DNA form, the CDR3 reads TGTGCCAGCAGCTTGTCGGCAGGGGGCGTCGAGACCCAGTACTTC. The chain carries TRBV5-4 and TRBJ2-5, with TRBD1 matching 8 bases. The V segment lost 1 base and the J segment 5 bases; nucleotides outside the gene matches: 7. The germline CDR1 and CDR2 sequences are SGHNT and YYREEE (reference sequence). The CDR3 loop spans 15 amino acids.

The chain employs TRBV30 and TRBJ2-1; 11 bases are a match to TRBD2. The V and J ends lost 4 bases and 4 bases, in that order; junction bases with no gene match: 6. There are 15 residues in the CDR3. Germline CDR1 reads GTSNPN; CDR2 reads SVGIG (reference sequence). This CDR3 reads CAWTSGTSGYNEQFF. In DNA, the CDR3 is TGTGCCTGGACGTCCGGGACTAGCGGTTACAATGAGCAGTTCTTC. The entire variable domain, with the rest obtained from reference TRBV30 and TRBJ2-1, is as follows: SQTIHQWPATLVQPVGSPLSLECTVEGTSNPNLYWYRQAAGRGLQLLFYSVGIGQISSEVPQNLSASRPQDRQFILSSKKLLLSDSGFYLCAWTSGTSGYNEQFFGPGTRLTVL.

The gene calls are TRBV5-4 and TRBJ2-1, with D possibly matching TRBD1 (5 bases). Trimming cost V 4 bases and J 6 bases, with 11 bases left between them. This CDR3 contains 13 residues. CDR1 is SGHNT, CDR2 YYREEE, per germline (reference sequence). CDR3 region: CASSPGNRNEQFF. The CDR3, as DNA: TGTGCCAGCAGCCCAGGGAATCGCAATGAGCAGTTCTTC.

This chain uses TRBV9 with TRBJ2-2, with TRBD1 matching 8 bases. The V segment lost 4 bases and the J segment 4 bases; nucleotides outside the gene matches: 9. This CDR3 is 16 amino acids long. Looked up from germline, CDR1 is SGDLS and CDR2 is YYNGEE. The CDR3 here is CASSYRTGRGTGELFF. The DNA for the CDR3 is TGTGCCAGCAGCTACCGGACAGGGCGCGGCACCGGGGAGCTGTTTTTT.

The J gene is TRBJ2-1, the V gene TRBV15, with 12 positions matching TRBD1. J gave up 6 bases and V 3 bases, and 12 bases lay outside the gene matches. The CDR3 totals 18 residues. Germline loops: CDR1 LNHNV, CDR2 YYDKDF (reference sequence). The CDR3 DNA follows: TGTGCCACCAGCAGCCTTATAGGGACAGGGGGCAACTTCAATGAGCAGTTCTTC. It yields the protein CATSSLIGTGGNFNEQFF.

CDR3: CASSKRTGFGETQYF. CDR3 nucleotides: TGTGCCAGCAGCAAACGGACAGGGTTCGGAGAGACCCAGTACTTC. The gene calls are TRBV5-6 and TRBJ2-5; TRBD1 agrees at 8 bases. The CDR3 extends over 15 amino acids. CDR1 SGHDT and CDR2 YYEEEE come from the germline V gene. V lost 4 bases, J lost 4 bases, and 9 bases stayed unmatched.

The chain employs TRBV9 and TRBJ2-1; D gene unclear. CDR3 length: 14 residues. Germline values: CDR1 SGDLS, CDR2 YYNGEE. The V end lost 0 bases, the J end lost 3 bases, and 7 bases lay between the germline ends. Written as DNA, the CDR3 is TGTGCCAGCAGCGTAGCGGTCAACTACAATGAGCAGTTCTTC. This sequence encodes CASSVAVNYNEQFF. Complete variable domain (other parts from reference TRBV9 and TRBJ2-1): DSGVTQTPKHLITATGQRVTLRCSPRSGDLSVYWYQQSLDQGLQFLIQYYNGEERAKGNILERFSAQQFPDLHSELNLSSLELGDSALYFCASSVAVNYNEQFFGPGTRLTVL.

The CDR3 here is CSAKDTGGNQPQHF. DNA of the CDR3: TGCAGTGCCAAAGACACGGGGGGAAATCAGCCCCAGCATTTT. This chain uses TRBV20-1 with TRBJ1-5; possible D gene TRBD1, 5 bases. V was trimmed by 6 bases and J by 4 bases, leaving 16 bases between them. Per the germline V gene, CDR1 is DFQATT and CDR2 is SNEGSKA (reference sequence). CDR3 length: 14 residues.

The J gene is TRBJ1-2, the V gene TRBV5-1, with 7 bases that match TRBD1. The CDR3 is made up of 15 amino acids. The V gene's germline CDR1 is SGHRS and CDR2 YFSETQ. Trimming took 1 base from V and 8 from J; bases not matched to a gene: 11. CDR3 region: CASSLSRDSQRGYTF. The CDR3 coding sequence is TGCGCCAGCAGCTTGTCCCGGGACAGTCAGCGGGGCTACACCTTC.

The CDR3 DNA follows: TGTGCCAGCACCCCCGACAGAGATAGCAATCAGCCCCAGCATTTT. It translates to CASTPDRDSNQPQHF. The chain carries TRBV2 and TRBJ1-5; possible D gene TRBD1, 5 bases. This CDR3 is built from 15 residues. V was cut by 7 bases and J by 0 bases, with 13 bases left in between. CDR1 and CDR2 (germline): SNHLY, FYNNEI.